The 31 T cell receptor beta chains given below trace back to one sample, sequenced in a study of shared clonotypes between healthy human individuals. This table comes from immunoSEQ multiplex PCR, and its TCRdb copy is limited to in-frame clones, with some not included. Of about 470,000 clones in the sample, roughly 77% are singletons; the top ten hold approximately 13%. Sample: PBMCs. These receptor sequences come from a middle-aged woman in good health. Some clones in this sample may be carry-over from other donors' samples.

V and J are TRBV6-6 and TRBJ1-1, with a tentative D call TRBD1 (5 bases). The length of the CDR3 is 14 residues. V was trimmed by 5 bases and J by 5 bases, leaving 15 bases between them. Germline CDR1 reads MNHNY; CDR2 reads SVGAGI (reference sequence). The CDR3 DNA follows: TGTGCCAGCAGTGTGACAGTCAGGAGGACTGAAGCTTTCTTT. This sequence encodes CASSVTVRRTEAFF.

The rearrangement links TRBV6-1 to TRBJ1-3; D is uncertain. Germline loops: CDR1 MNHNS, CDR2 SASEGT. V was shortened by 2 bases and J by 4 bases, with 6 bases between the two germline ends. CDR3 length: 13 amino acids. CDR3 DNA sequence: TGTGCCAGCAGTGAAATCCGGGGAAACACCATATATTTT. Its protein product is CASSEIRGNTIYF.

This sequence joins TRBV2 and TRBJ1-2, with unresolved D. CDR1 and CDR2 from the germline V gene are SNHLY and FYNNEI. With 4 bases removed from V and 4 bases from J, the gap between germline ends came to 13 bases. The CDR3 is made up of 14 amino acids. The CDR3 loop is CASSVAGFGYGYTF. Here the CDR3 DNA reads TGTGCCAGCAGTGTGGCGGGGTTTGGCTATGGCTACACCTTC.

The chain employs TRBV28 and TRBJ1-2; D perhaps matches TRBD1 (5 bases). V was shortened by 10 bases and J by 0 bases, with 18 bases between the two germline ends. This CDR3 has 15 residues. Germline loops: CDR1 MDHEN, CDR2 SYDVKM. CDR3 amino acids: CATPKRAGTNYGYTF. The CDR3 DNA is TGTGCCACCCCCAAAAGGGCAGGGACTAACTATGGCTACACCTTC.

V is TRBV11-2 and J is TRBJ2-1; TRBD2 might be the D (6 bases). The germline gives CDR1 SGHAT, CDR2 FQNNGV. This CDR3 is 16 amino acids long. V was cut by 5 bases and J by 0 bases, with 14 bases left in between. The CDR3 region is CASSLPIGSSYNEQFF. As DNA, the CDR3 is TGTGCCAGCAGCCTTCCCATCGGGAGCTCCTACAATGAGCAGTTCTTC.

V usage is TRBV10-2 and J usage is TRBJ2-5; D unresolved. Trimming took off 3 bases at V and 0 bases at J, with 5 bases between the two ends. The CDR3 sequence is 13 residues long. Germline assignment: CDR1 WSHSY and CDR2 SAAADI. The CDR3 here is CASSEYYQETQYF. CDR3 bases: TGCGCCAGCAGTGAATATTACCAAGAGACCCAGTACTTC.

This sequence joins TRBV7-9 and TRBJ2-6; weak D call: TRBD1 (6 bases). Trimming left V 5 bases short and J 1 base short, with 15 bases between. The CDR3 has 17 amino acids. Germline V gene data show CDR1 as SEHNR and CDR2 as FQNEAQ (reference sequence). The CDR3 bases are TGTGCCAGCAGCGACAGGCAAAGATATTCTGGGGCCAACGTCCTGACTTTC. The encoded protein is CASSDRQRYSGANVLTF.

J is TRBJ2-7 and V is TRBV7-3; D is possibly TRBD2 (6 bases). CDR1 is SGHTA, CDR2 FQGTGA, per germline. CDR3 length equals 21 residues. V lost 5 bases to trimming and J lost 2 bases, with 34 bases between them. The DNA for the CDR3 is TGTGCCAGCAGCCCTCCCTTGGATAGCGGAGGCCAATTATGGTGTCCCTACGAGCAGTACTTC. This translates into CASSPPLDSGGQLWCPYEQYF.

The CDR3 is CASSIGTSGSLYEQYF. The CDR3 nucleotides are TGTGCCAGCAGCATCGGGACTAGCGGGAGTCTGTACGAGCAGTACTTC. The V and J genes are TRBV7-9 and TRBJ2-7; 14 nucleotides match TRBD2. Germline loops: CDR1 SEHNR, CDR2 FQNEAQ (reference sequence). The CDR3 totals 16 residues. The junction had 7 bases not matched to a gene; V was cut back by 5 bases and J by 4 bases.

The CDR3, as DNA: TGCGCCAGCAGTCAAATGTACAGGAGAACTATGAACACTGAAGCTTTCTTT. The encoded protein is CASSQMYRRTMNTEAFF. The chain is built from TRBV5-1 and TRBJ1-1; maybe TRBD1 (5 bases). V lost 5 bases and J 0 bases, leaving 20 bases between the germline ends. The CDR3 is 17 residues long. In germline, CDR1 is SGHRS, CDR2 YFSETQ.

CDR3 nucleotide sequence: TGCGCCAGCAGCGCTGACAGGGGGCGTCACACTGAAGCTTTCTTT. As protein: CASSADRGRHTEAFF. The chain uses TRBV5-1 and TRBJ1-1; TRBD1 agrees at 10 bases. This CDR3 region has 15 residues. The V and J ends lost 4 bases and 3 bases, in that order; junction bases with no gene match: 6. Germline CDR1 is SGHRS and CDR2 is YFSETQ.

This rearrangement joins TRBV7-9 to TRBJ2-6, with 7 positions matching TRBD1. Trimming cost V 0 bases and J 0 bases; bases outside gene matches: 2. From germline, CDR1 is SEHNR and CDR2 FQNEAQ (reference sequence). The CDR3 extends over 17 amino acids. The CDR3 here is CASSLAYRGSGANVLTF. CDR3 coding DNA: TGTGCCAGCAGCTTAGCCTACAGGGGCTCTGGGGCCAACGTCCTGACTTTC.

The chain uses TRBV27 and TRBJ1-5; 7 bases match TRBD1. The CDR3 is 16 residues long. After removal of 6 bases from V and 3 bases from J, the junction contained 11 bases not matched to a gene. The V gene's germline CDR1 is MNHEY and CDR2 SMNVEV (reference sequence). The CDR3 DNA sequence: TGTGCCAGCAGGACCGCAACAGGGGTTGCCAATCAGCCCCAGCATTTT. Translated, it gives CASRTATGVANQPQHF.

This clone was seen only a few times. CDR3 DNA sequence: TGTGCCAGCAGCTTAGAAGGGACGGGAGGCTACACCTTC. Translation: CASSLEGTGGYTF. The chain couples TRBV7-2 to TRBJ1-2, with D possibly being TRBD1 (5 bases). Between the trimmed V and J ends, which lost 1 base and 8 bases, there was a span of 11 bases. CDR3 size: 13 residues. Per the germline V gene, CDR1 is SGHTA and CDR2 is FQGNSA.

The gene calls are TRBV28 and TRBJ2-5; a possible D gene is TRBD1 (5 bases). V gave up 3 bases and J gave up 5 bases, with 13 bases separating them. The CDR3 spans 14 residues. Germline CDR1 and CDR2: MDHEN and SYDVKM. The CDR3 loop is CASSFSQGVETQYF. The CDR3 bases are TGTGCCAGCAGTTTTAGTCAGGGCGTCGAGACCCAGTACTTC.

The chain recombines TRBV28 with TRBJ1-2; D might be TRBD1 (5 bases). This CDR3 contains 10 residues. The germline V and J ends were trimmed by 8 bases and 6 bases, with 7 bases remaining between them. Germline-derived CDR1 and CDR2 are MDHEN and SYDVKM. CDR3 sequence: CASGTDGYTF. DNA of the CDR3: TGTGCCAGCGGGACGGATGGCTACACCTTC.

The J gene is TRBJ2-3, the V gene TRBV7-6, with 9 bases aligning to TRBD2. Unmatched junction bases numbered 9, after V lost 5 bases and J lost 3 bases. There are 16 residues in the CDR3. Germline V gene data show CDR1 as SGHVS and CDR2 as FNYEAQ. The CDR3 spells CASSEIAGALTDTQYF. The CDR3 DNA sequence: TGTGCCAGCAGCGAAATAGCGGGAGCTTTGACAGATACGCAGTATTTT.

The chain is built from TRBV28 and TRBJ2-3; 10 nucleotides agree with TRBD2. The CDR3 sequence is 15 residues long. The junction had 4 bases not matched to a gene; V was cut back by 3 bases and J by 4 bases. CDR1 is MDHEN and CDR2 is SYDVKM in the germline V gene. The CDR3 coding sequence is TGTGCCAGCAGTTTTTGGACTAGCGGATCAGATACGCAGTATTTT. This gives the protein CASSFWTSGSDTQYF. The variable domain in full, with the rest retrieved from reference TRBV28 and TRBJ2-3, is DVKVTQSSRYLVKRTGEKVFLECVQDMDHENMFWYRQDPGLGLRLIYFSYDVKMKEKGDIPEGYSVSREKKERFSLILESASTNQTSMYLCASSFWTSGSDTQYFGPGTRLTVL.

The chain has TRBV4-1 and TRBJ2-5; TRBD2 matches at 7 bases. V was clipped by 1 base and J by 2 bases; unmatched bases: 1. This CDR3 contains 14 residues. Germline V lookup: CDR1 MGHRA, CDR2 YSYEKL. The CDR3 DNA reads TGCGCCAGCAGCCAAGTGGGACTACAAGAGACCCAGTACTTC. The encoded protein is CASSQVGLQETQYF.

The chain is built from TRBV18 and TRBJ1-2, with 10 positions matching TRBD1. From germline, CDR1 is KGHSH and CDR2 LQKENI. V was clipped by 1 base and J by 5 bases; unmatched bases: 7. The CDR3 runs 16 residues. As DNA, the CDR3 is TGTGCCAGCTCACCACGGACAGGGGGAAAGGAATATGGCTACACCTTC. Protein product: CASSPRTGGKEYGYTF. Filled out from reference TRBV18 and TRBJ1-2, the complete variable domain reads NAGVMQNPRHLVRRRGQEARLRCSPMKGHSHVYWYRQLPEEGLKFMVYLQKENIIDESGMPKERFSAEFPKEGPSILRIQQVVRGDSAAYFCASSPRTGGKEYGYTFGSGTRLTVV.

The gene calls are TRBV2 and TRBJ2-7; D unresolved. V was shortened by 1 base and J by 3 bases, with 4 bases between the two germline ends. This CDR3 comprises 12 residues. CDR1 and CDR2 (germline): SNHLY, FYNNEI. CDR3 bases: TGTGCCAGCAGTGAAGATCTCTACGAGCAGTACTTC. It yields the protein CASSEDLYEQYF.

V and J are TRBV18 and TRBJ1-2, with D uncertain. V was trimmed by 4 bases and J by 8 bases, leaving 14 bases between them. The CDR3 is 13 amino acids. CDR1 KGHSH and CDR2 LQKENI come from the germline V gene. CDR3 sequence reads: CASSQKIGEGYTF. In nucleotides, the CDR3 is TGTGCCAGCTCACAGAAGATCGGGGAGGGCTACACCTTC. Full variable domain (rest looked up from reference TRBV18 and TRBJ1-2): NAGVMQNPRHLVRRRGQEARLRCSPMKGHSHVYWYRQLPEEGLKFMVYLQKENIIDESGMPKERFSAEFPKEGPSILRIQQVVRGDSAAYFCASSQKIGEGYTFGSGTRLTVV.

The chain has TRBV5-1 and TRBJ2-1; maybe TRBD2 (5 bases). V gave up 0 bases and J gave up 7 bases, with 8 bases separating them. This CDR3 region has 13 residues. Germline V gives CDR1 SGHRS, CDR2 YFSETQ. This chain's CDR3 is CASSLVTGNEQFF. The CDR3, as DNA: TGCGCCAGCAGCTTGGTCACGGGGAATGAGCAGTTCTTC. Filled out from reference TRBV5-1 and TRBJ2-1, the complete variable domain reads KAGVTQTPRYLIKTRGQQVTLSCSPISGHRSVSWYQQTPGQGLQFLFEYFSETQRNKGNFPGRFSGRQFSNSRSEMNVSTLELGDSALYLCASSLVTGNEQFFGPGTRLTVL.

Here the CDR3 DNA reads TGCGCCAGCAGGATCCTAGCGGGAGGGATCACAGATACGCAGTATTTT. This translates into CASRILAGGITDTQYF. The rearrangement joins TRBV5-1 to TRBJ2-3; 12 bases are shared with TRBD2. The CDR3 runs 16 residues. V gave up 5 bases and J gave up 2 bases; unmatched junction bases: 6. Germline lookup yields CDR1 SGHRS and CDR2 YFSETQ.

In DNA form, the CDR3 reads TGTGCCAGCTCACCATGGGCAGACCAAGAGACCCAGTACTTC. It is translated as CASSPWADQETQYF. This chain connects TRBV18 to TRBJ2-5; D ambiguous. The V and J ends lost 2 bases and 0 bases respectively, with 7 bases between them. The length of the CDR3 is 14 residues. Germline loops: CDR1 KGHSH, CDR2 LQKENI. Looking up the rest from reference TRBV18 and TRBJ2-5 gives the full variable domain: NAGVMQNPRHLVRRRGQEARLRCSPMKGHSHVYWYRQLPEEGLKFMVYLQKENIIDESGMPKERFSAEFPKEGPSILRIQQVVRGDSAAYFCASSPWADQETQYFGPGTRLLVL.

The V and J genes are TRBV27 and TRBJ2-7; possibly TRBD2 for D (6 bases). Germline V lookup: CDR1 MNHEY, CDR2 SMNVEV (reference sequence). Deletions cut 3 bases from V and 2 bases from J, with 14 bases between. The CDR3 extends over 15 amino acids. This CDR3 reads CASSFLGGETYEQYF. The CDR3 DNA reads TGTGCCAGCAGTTTCCTTGGCGGGGAGACCTACGAGCAGTACTTC.

CDR3 loop: CASSTGTSGSLAYEQYF. The CDR3 DNA follows: TGTGCCAGCAGTACCGGGACTAGCGGGAGTTTAGCCTACGAGCAGTACTTC. The chain is built from TRBV27 and TRBJ2-7, with 14 bases matching TRBD2. V gave up 5 bases and J gave up 2 bases; unmatched junction bases: 8. The length of the CDR3 is 17 residues. In germline, CDR1 is MNHEY, CDR2 SMNVEV (reference sequence).

V and J are TRBV10-3 and TRBJ2-5, with D possibly being TRBD1 (6 bases). The CDR3 covers 13 residues. V gave up 11 bases and J gave up 7 bases, with 20 bases separating them. CDR1 and CDR2 from the germline V gene are ENHRY and SYGVKD. The CDR3 loop is CAPPGHRLWTQYF. The CDR3 DNA reads as TGTGCCCCCCCGGGACATCGATTATGGACCCAGTACTTC.

Comments on this clone: A far larger clone is off by one base, so a read error is likely. The rearrangement links TRBV4-2 to TRBJ1-5; D not resolved. Trimming took off 5 bases at V and 5 bases at J, with 22 bases between the two ends. Germline V gene data show CDR1 as LGHNA and CDR2 as YNFKEQ. This CDR3 is built from 17 residues. The CDR3 coding sequence is TGTGCCAGCAGCTACTCTAAGGACTTTCGGACCCATCAGCCCCAGCATTTT. Its protein product is CASSYSKDFRTHQPQHF.

The chain carries TRBV15 and TRBJ2-6; 9 nucleotides agree with TRBD1. This CDR3 spans 18 amino acids. Germline-derived CDR1 and CDR2 are LNHNV and YYDKDF (reference sequence). Trimming removed 4 bases from V and 4 bases from J; junction bases left unmatched: 11. CDR3 amino acids: CATSTGTGFPSGANVLTF. The CDR3 DNA follows: TGTGCCACCAGCACCGGGACAGGGTTCCCTTCCGGGGCCAACGTCCTGACTTTC.

This chain uses TRBV27 with TRBJ2-2, with D unresolved. CDR1 MNHEY and CDR2 SMNVEV come from the germline V gene (reference sequence). The CDR3 covers 14 residues. The ends were cut back, 2 bases at V and 1 base at J, with 5 bases in the middle. The CDR3 DNA is TGTGCCAGCAGTTTACACGGGAACACCGGGGAGCTGTTTTTT. As protein: CASSLHGNTGELFF.